Listed below are T cell receptor beta chains from one sample, sequenced in a study of T cells after yellow fever vaccination. TCRdb called the 5' RACE reads again in MiXCR, with one record for every CDR3 protein. The sample shows over 200,000 distinct CDR3 sequences, approximately 6.3% of them seen only once. Specimen: CD4+ T cells sorted from PBMCs, collected on the day of the yellow fever booster vaccination. All receptors derive from a man in his thirties or forties who received the YFV17D yellow fever vaccine. CDR3s include the opening cysteine and the closing phenylalanine or tryptophan. A D gene is named only where the DNA matches it firmly. Only part of the rows carry a size: once, few, many, or a class if the clone is expanded.

abundance	d_gene	v_gene	j_gene	CDR3aa	CDR3nt
-	-	TRBV5-6	TRBJ1-5	CASSLLEQPQHF	TGTGCCAGCAGTTTACTGGAGCAGCCCCAGCATTTT
few	-	TRBV6-2/TRBV6-3	TRBJ1-5	CASSPSRNQPQHF	TGTGCCAGCAGTCCGTCCAGGAATCAGCCCCAGCATTTT
-	-	TRBV7-3	TRBJ2-5	CASSLTGTSGETQYF	TGTGCCAGCAGCTTAACCGGGACAAGCGGAGAGACCCAGTACTTC
-	-	TRBV7-9	TRBJ2-7	CASSLGGLIYEQYF	TGTGCCAGCAGCTTAGGCGGGTTGATCTACGAGCAGTACTTC
few	TRBD1	TRBV7-8	TRBJ2-1	CASSFPGTGVSGGGNEQFF	TGTGCCAGCAGCTTTCCGGGGACAGGGGTTTCTGGGGGGGGGAATGAGCAGTTCTTC
many	-	TRBV9	TRBJ2-7	CASSGTTTYEQYF	TGTGCCAGCAGCGGGACTACCACTTACGAGCAGTACTTC
few	-	TRBV5-1	TRBJ2-2	CASVGSSNTGELFF	TGCGCCAGCGTAGGGTCCTCGAACACCGGGGAGCTGTTTTTT
few	-	TRBV2	TRBJ2-3	CASSREQGYYSTDTQYF	TGTGCCAGCAGCCGCGAACAGGGCTACTATAGCACAGATACGCAGTATTTT
many	TRBD2	TRBV5-8	TRBJ2-1	CASSAVAGGDNEQFF	TGTGCCAGCAGCGCGGTAGCGGGAGGAGACAATGAGCAGTTCTTC
many	-	TRBV20-1	TRBJ1-1	CSAVSGAGNTEAFF	TGCAGTGCCGTCAGCGGGGCGGGGAACACTGAAGCTTTCTTT
-	-	TRBV6-2/TRBV6-3	TRBJ2-7	CASRTFRQKRGEQYF	TGTGCCAGCAGGACATTCCGACAGAAAAGGGGCGAGCAGTACTTC
many	-	TRBV3-1	TRBJ2-3	CASSQAGTRSADTQYF	TGTGCCAGCAGCCAGGCCGGGACTCGGAGCGCAGATACGCAGTATTTT
few	-	TRBV18	TRBJ2-6	CASSPLRGTYSGANVLTF	TGTGCCAGCTCACCTCTCAGGGGAACCTACTCTGGGGCCAACGTCCTGACTTTC
-	-	TRBV7-2	TRBJ1-4	CASSLALRGKLFF	TGTGCCAGCAGCTTAGCGCTCCGGGGGAAACTGTTTTTT
many	-	TRBV29-1	TRBJ2-5	CSVPRGGETQYF	TGCAGCGTCCCTAGGGGTGGAGAGACCCAGTACTTC
-	-	TRBV7-9	TRBJ1-2	CASSLTGQSKGYTF	TGTGCCAGCAGCCTAACCGGACAGTCAAAGGGCTACACCTTC
many	-	TRBV2	TRBJ2-3	CASSRLDTQYF	TGTGCCAGCAGTCGGCTAGATACGCAGTATTTT
-	TRBD2	TRBV7-8	TRBJ2-1	CASNRAGADYNEQFF	TGTGCCAGCAACCGAGCGGGAGCAGATTACAATGAGCAGTTCTTC
many	TRBD1	TRBV3-1	TRBJ2-6	CASSHLQGTGANVLTF	TGTGCCAGCAGCCATCTACAGGGGACCGGGGCCAACGTCCTGACTTTC
-	-	TRBV4-3	TRBJ1-6	CASSQGQTLNSPLHF	TGCGCCAGCAGCCAAGGACAGACACTCAATTCACCCCTCCACTTT
-	-	TRBV20-1	TRBJ2-3	CSARDPGLQLYADTQYF	TGCAGTGCTAGGGATCCGGGGTTGCAGCTTTATGCAGATACGCAGTATTTT
many	TRBD2	TRBV7-2	TRBJ2-1	CASGLAGGIREQFF	TGTGCCAGCGGATTAGCGGGAGGGATTAGAGAGCAGTTCTTC
-	TRBD1	TRBV30	TRBJ2-5	CAWSGQGAGETQYF	TGTGCCTGGAGCGGACAGGGGGCGGGAGAGACCCAGTACTTC
-	-	TRBV24-1	TRBJ2-3	CATSDLTGEDTDTQYF	TGTGCCACCAGTGATTTAACGGGAGAGGACACAGATACGCAGTATTTT
many	TRBD2	TRBV5-5	TRBJ2-2	CASSHGRARVPGELFF	TGTGCCAGCAGCCACGGGAGGGCTAGAGTTCCCGGGGAGCTGTTTTTT
-	-	TRBV5-5	TRBJ2-3	CASSLIRSELSSTDTQYF	TGTGCCAGCAGCTTAATAAGGAGCGAACTCTCTAGCACAGATACGCAGTATTTT
-	-	TRBV7-2	TRBJ2-1	CASSPKGTSYNEQFF	TGTGCCAGCAGCCCTAAGGGGACTTCTTACAATGAGCAGTTCTTC
few	TRBD1	TRBV12-3/TRBV12-4	TRBJ2-2	CASSLDRASGELFF	TGTGCCAGCAGTTTGGACAGGGCTTCCGGGGAGCTGTTTTTT
few	-	TRBV7-9	TRBJ1-4	CASSLRDFEKLFF	TGTGCCAGCAGCTTAAGGGACTTTGAAAAACTGTTTTTT
few	-	TRBV30	TRBJ2-3	CAWSRGRSTDTQYF	TGTGCCTGGAGCCGAGGCAGGAGCACAGATACGCAGTATTTT
many	-	TRBV7-2	TRBJ2-1	CASSSGTTFNEQFF	TGTGCCAGCAGCTCGGGGACAACCTTCAATGAGCAGTTCTTC
many	-	TRBV6-2/TRBV6-3	TRBJ2-2	CASSPRRDTGELFF	TGTGCCAGCAGTCCTCGTCGGGACACCGGGGAGCTGTTTTTT
many	TRBD1	TRBV20-1	TRBJ2-7	CSARGQGGGYEQYF	TGCAGTGCGCGGGGACAGGGTGGAGGATACGAGCAGTACTTC
many	-	TRBV20-1	TRBJ2-7	CSATPGLGSNEQYF	TGCAGTGCTACTCCGGGACTCGGGTCTAACGAGCAGTACTTC
many	TRBD1	TRBV7-2	TRBJ2-5	CASSVTPGQGQTQYF	TGTGCCAGCAGCGTGACCCCGGGACAGGGTCAGACCCAGTACTTC
few	-	TRBV6-2/TRBV6-3	TRBJ2-7	CASSYLKGPSGYEQYF	TGTGCCAGCAGTTACCTGAAGGGACCGTCTGGCTACGAGCAGTACTTC
few	-	TRBV6-1	TRBJ1-4	CASSVSQSGEKLFF	TGTGCCAGCAGCGTTTCTCAATCCGGTGAAAAACTGTTTTTT
many	-	TRBV3-1	TRBJ2-2	CASSPTGTSVTGELFF	TGTGCCAGCAGCCCCACTGGGACGTCGGTCACCGGGGAGCTGTTTTTT
few	TRBD2	TRBV5-4	TRBJ2-1	CASKPGTGGDNEQFF	TGTGCCAGCAAACCGGGGACGGGGGGTGACAATGAGCAGTTCTTC
many	-	TRBV5-1	TRBJ2-1	CASSLVSGNVYNEQFF	TGCGCCAGCAGCTTAGTTAGCGGCAACGTCTACAATGAGCAGTTCTTC
many	-	TRBV5-1	TRBJ2-2	CASSLGRGNTGELFF	TGCGCCAGCAGCTTGGGACGGGGGAACACCGGGGAGCTGTTTTTT
many	TRBD1	TRBV4-3	TRBJ2-7	CASSQERTGGLGEQYF	TGCGCCAGCAGCCAAGAAAGGACAGGGGGACTGGGTGAGCAGTACTTC
few	-	TRBV6-5	TRBJ2-1	CASSYGTPSRWGEQFF	TGTGCCAGCAGTTACGGCACGCCCTCTAGGTGGGGTGAGCAGTTCTTC
many	-	TRBV5-1	TRBJ2-7	CASSPWTGSYEQYF	TGCGCCAGCAGCCCATGGACGGGTAGCTACGAGCAGTACTTC
many	TRBD2	TRBV11-2	TRBJ2-1	CASSLVSLTGTSAYNEQFF	TGTGCCAGCAGCTTAGTCTCATTAACCGGGACTAGCGCTTACAATGAGCAGTTCTTC
many	TRBD2	TRBV5-1	TRBJ2-1	CASSSGGTSARNEQFF	TGCGCCAGCAGCTCGGGGGGGACTAGCGCTCGGAATGAGCAGTTCTTC
many	TRBD2	TRBV20-1	TRBJ2-3	CSARWPGLGADTQYF	TGCAGTGCTAGATGGCCGGGACTAGGAGCAGATACGCAGTATTTT
few	TRBD2	TRBV28	TRBJ2-5	CASRTSGAAETQYF	TGTGCCAGCAGAACTAGCGGAGCGGCGGAGACCCAGTACTTC
-	-	TRBV20-1	TRBJ1-2	CSAEEGRSYGYTF	TGCAGTGCTGAAGAGGGGAGGAGTTATGGCTACACCTTC
-	TRBD2	TRBV9	TRBJ2-1	CASSISGSSYNEQFF	TGTGCCAGCAGCATTAGCGGGAGTTCCTACAATGAGCAGTTCTTC
few	-	TRBV6-1	TRBJ2-1	CASIPDPNNEQFF	TGTGCCAGCATCCCCGATCCTAACAATGAGCAGTTCTTC
many	-	TRBV7-9	TRBJ1-2	CASSPSGENYGYTF	TGTGCCAGCAGCCCCTCAGGGGAAAACTATGGCTACACCTTC
few	-	TRBV6-5	TRBJ2-7	CASSYSLQASYEQYF	TGTGCCAGCAGTTACTCTTTGCAGGCGTCCTACGAGCAGTACTTC
-	-	TRBV24-1	TRBJ2-7	CATSDHRRLLGHNEQYF	TGTGCCACCAGTGACCATAGACGGCTACTAGGGCATAACGAGCAGTACTTC